These 19 T cell receptor beta chains came from one sample sequenced in a study of T cells in Graves' hyperthyroidism and ophthalmopathy. RNA transcripts yielded amplified TCR beta CDR3 regions. The HTBI set primed first-round TCR CDR3 RT-PCR. TCRdb itself ran the multiplex PCR reads through MiXCR, one entry per CDR3 protein. This sample carries fewer than 900,000 distinct CDR3 sequences, about 16% of them seen once, and the ten largest clones take around 7.7%. Sequenced sample: blood. The receptors stem from a man aged 18 to 30 with Graves' hyperthyroidism.

There are many counts of this clonotype. The genes are TRBV12-5 and TRBJ2-1; 9 nucleotides line up with TRBD2. The germline V gene encodes CDR1 LGHNT and CDR2 FRNRAP. The CDR3 covers 16 residues. The junction had 9 bases not matched to a gene; V was cut back by 5 bases and J by 4 bases. The CDR3 protein is CASGPPGLAEYNEQFF. In nucleotides, the CDR3 is TGTGCTAGTGGTCCCCCGGGACTAGCAGAGTACAATGAGCAGTTCTTC.

This clonotype was observed a few times. The chain uses TRBV29-1 and TRBJ2-1, with TRBD2 as a possible D gene (5 bases). V gave up 8 bases and J gave up 4 bases, with 9 bases separating them. The V gene's germline CDR1 is SQVTM and CDR2 ANQGSEA. The CDR3 runs to 11 residues. CDR3 sequence reads: CSSSGYNEQFF. DNA for the CDR3: TGCAGCTCCAGCGGTTACAATGAGCAGTTCTTC.

This clonotype was seen a few times. V and J are TRBV18 and TRBJ2-2, with D perhaps TRBD1 (6 bases). V lost 10 bases, J lost 0 bases, and 18 bases lay in between. This CDR3 spans 16 amino acids. From germline, CDR1 is KGHSH and CDR2 LQKENI. CDR3 loop: CATEGSRGANTGELFF. The CDR3 coding sequence is TGTGCCACCGAGGGAAGCAGGGGAGCGAACACCGGGGAGCTGTTTTTT.

This clonotype appeared a few times. This sequence joins TRBV19 and TRBJ2-2; D is undetermined. The CDR3 is 15 amino acids. Germline values: CDR1 LNHDA, CDR2 SQIVND (reference sequence). The V and J ends lost 1 base and 3 bases respectively, with 9 bases between them. CDR3 region: CASSIARAHTGELFF. The CDR3 DNA sequence: TGTGCCAGTAGTATAGCCCGGGCGCACACCGGGGAGCTGTTTTTT.

This clonotype has at least ten counts. The chain combines TRBV3-1 with TRBJ2-7; 9 bases are a match to TRBD2. The CDR3 sequence is 15 residues long. V was clipped by 1 base and J by 6 bases; unmatched bases: 7. Per germline, CDR1 LGHDT and CDR2 YNNKEL (reference sequence). CDR3 bases: TGTGCCAGCAGCCAAGGCGTAGCGGGAGTTTTCGAGCAGTACTTC. It is translated as CASSQGVAGVFEQYF.

The CDR3 DNA reads TGTGCCAGCAGTTTGGCGACTAGCGGGAGCATTTTAGATACGCAGTATTTT. Translating it yields CASSLATSGSILDTQYF. The chain employs TRBV28 and TRBJ2-3; 12 bases are a match to TRBD2. The CDR3 is made up of 17 amino acids. Trimming cost V 3 bases and J 5 bases; bases outside gene matches: 9. CDR1 MDHEN and CDR2 SYDVKM come from the germline V gene.

This clonotype was seen at least ten times. This rearrangement joins TRBV2 to TRBJ2-3, with TRBD2 identical over 10 bases. V was clipped by 2 bases and J by 2 bases; unmatched bases: 7. The CDR3 has 17 residues. Germline V lookup: CDR1 SNHLY, CDR2 FYNNEI. CDR3 sequence reads: CASSETTSGAPTDTQYF. DNA of the CDR3: TGTGCCAGCAGTGAAACAACTAGCGGGGCCCCCACAGATACGCAGTATTTT.

This clonotype appeared a few times. The rearrangement uses TRBV15 and TRBJ1-2, with D uncertain. The CDR3 length is 14 residues. Trimming left V 0 bases short and J 9 bases short, with 14 bases between. CDR1 LNHNV and CDR2 YYDKDF come from the germline V gene (reference sequence). The CDR3 reads CATSRDRQTMSYTF. In nucleotides, the CDR3 is TGTGCCACCAGCAGAGATCGCCAGACTATGAGCTACACCTTC.

V is TRBV6-1 and J is TRBJ2-7; D assignment may be TRBD1 or TRBD2 (6 bases each). There are 14 residues in the CDR3. Germline assignment: CDR1 MNHNS and CDR2 SASEGT. V was pared by 7 bases and J by 6 bases, with 19 bases between. CDR3 nucleotide sequence: TGTGCCAGCATCTCCCCGGGGGCCGGGGCCGAGCAGTACTTC. Translating gives CASISPGAGAEQYF.

This clonotype has more than one count but fewer than ten. The rearrangement links TRBV10-3 to TRBJ2-2, with D tentatively TRBD2 (5 bases). V was clipped by 5 bases and J by 0 bases, with 7 bases between them. Germline CDR1 is ENHRY and CDR2 is SYGVKD. The CDR3 runs 14 residues. The CDR3 DNA follows: TGTGCCATCAGTATGGACTCGAACACCGGGGAGCTGTTTTTT. Protein product: CAISMDSNTGELFF.

The sample holds many counts of this clonotype. The V and J genes are TRBV28 and TRBJ2-1; TRBD1 aligns across 9 bases. V was clipped by 7 bases and J by 8 bases; unmatched bases: 12. Per germline, CDR1 MDHEN and CDR2 SYDVKM. This CDR3 contains 15 residues. In DNA form, the CDR3 reads TGTGCCAGCACGAGGATGACAGGGGGGCGTCATGAGCAGTTCTTC. Encoded protein: CASTRMTGGRHEQFF.

This chain joins TRBV2 and TRBJ2-5; TRBD1 matches at 8 bases. The CDR3 has 15 amino acids. Per germline, CDR1 SNHLY and CDR2 FYNNEI. The junction had 8 bases not matched to a gene; V was cut back by 7 bases and J by 1 base. The CDR3 nucleotides are TGTGCCAGCACCGTCTTGACAGGGGCCCAAGAGACCCAGTACTTC. Translating gives CASTVLTGAQETQYF.

In this sample, this clonotype turned up a few times. V gene TRBV28 combines with J gene TRBJ1-5; D is possibly TRBD1 (5 bases). V dropped 4 bases and J dropped 4 bases, with 23 bases sitting between them. Germline V gene lookup returns CDR1 MDHEN and CDR2 SYDVKM. The CDR3 covers 18 residues. In nucleotides, the CDR3 is TGTGCCAGCAGTTCCATGGACACGGCCGGGGCTTGGAATCAGCCCCAGCATTTT. Translated, it gives CASSSMDTAGAWNQPQHF.

This clonotype appeared a few times. J is TRBJ2-3 and V is TRBV6-2 or TRBV6-3, with D possibly matching TRBD2 (5 bases). This CDR3 has 15 amino acids. The V gene lost 6 bases and the J gene lost 5 bases, with 18 bases spanning the gap. Looked up from germline, CDR1 is MNHEY and CDR2 is SVGEGT. The CDR3 region is CASRWSGYEGDTQYF. CDR3 DNA sequence: TGTGCCAGCAGGTGGTCCGGCTATGAGGGAGATACGCAGTATTTT.

The chain uses TRBV29-1 and TRBJ2-3, with D tentatively TRBD1 (6 bases). CDR1 is SQVTM, CDR2 ANQGSEA, per germline. Trimming shortened V by 7 bases and J by 0 bases, and 14 bases separated the two germline ends. The CDR3 is 14 residues long. This CDR3 reads CSAGDKSSTDTQYF. In DNA form, the CDR3 reads TGCAGCGCCGGGGACAAATCAAGCACAGATACGCAGTATTTT.

The J gene is TRBJ2-5, the V gene TRBV7-9, with TRBD2 as a possible D gene (5 bases). Germline V gene lookup returns CDR1 SEHNR and CDR2 FQNEAQ (reference sequence). The CDR3 runs 11 residues. The CDR3 DNA sequence: TGTGCTTACATCTCGGGGGAGACCCAGTACTTC. It specifies CAYISGETQYF.

In this sample, this clonotype turned up a few times. The chain uses TRBV6-5 and TRBJ2-7, with unresolved D. Germline V gene data show CDR1 as MNHEY and CDR2 as SVGAGI. V lost 4 bases, J lost 9 bases, and 13 bases lay in between. The CDR3 has 12 amino acids. CDR3 bases: TGTGCCAGCAGTTCGTACTCCATTGGGCAGTACTTC. Encoded protein: CASSSYSIGQYF.

J is TRBJ2-3 and V is TRBV19; perhaps TRBD1 as D (5 bases). Trimming pared 7 bases from V and 8 bases from J, leaving 19 bases between. Germline lookup yields CDR1 LNHDA and CDR2 SQIVND (reference sequence). The CDR3 length is 14 residues. CDR3 DNA: TGTGCCAGTACCGCGGTCAGAGAGCAGGGTACGCAGTATTTT. This sequence encodes CASTAVREQGTQYF. Variable domain in full (rest from reference TRBV19 and TRBJ2-3): DGGITQSPKYLFRKEGQNVTLSCEQNLNHDAMYWYRQDPGQGLRLIYYSQIVNDFQKGDIAEGYSVSREKKESFPLTVTSAQKNPTAFYLCASTAVREQGTQYFGPGTRLTVL.

This chain connects TRBV14 to TRBJ2-7; D gene uncertain. Trimming took off 5 bases at V and 5 bases at J, with 16 bases between the two ends. Germline V gene sequence: CDR1 SGHDN, CDR2 FVKESK. The CDR3 runs to 14 residues. This chain's CDR3 is CASSSNGLFNEQYF. The CDR3 DNA follows: TGTGCCAGCAGCTCAAACGGTCTATTTAACGAGCAGTACTTC.